This T cell receptor (beta chain) was captured by sequencing in a study of blood T cell repertoires in COVID-19. CDR1 and CDR2 from the germline V gene are WNHNN and SYGVQD (reference sequence). The CDR3 totals 12 residues. V was pared by 4 bases and J by 3 bases, with 6 bases between. Repertoires were generated with immunoSEQ multiplex PCR, while TCRdb's copy carries only in-frame clones and drops some. The table includes around 150,000 clones, around 84% detected once. The receptor was derived from a woman older than 75 with acute or convalescent COVID-19. The J gene is TRBJ1-1, the V gene TRBV10-1; D remains ambiguous. The material sequenced was peripheral blood. CDR3 bases: TGCGCCAGCAGTGGCCGGGACACTGAAGCTTTCTTT. It yields the protein CASSGRDTEAFF.